This T cell receptor (beta chain) was observed in a study of T cell responses to AZD1222 COVID-19 vaccine (dated by TCRdb to the early 2020s). For the wider study: AZD1222 recipients with second doses at about 4 weeks or about 12 weeks were pooled, because spike-specific TCR depth and breadth did not differ between schedules. Enrollment into the trials was organized by age into subgroups of 18-55, 56-69 and 70-plus years, and those subgroups contained approximately 160, 26 and 62 TCR-sequenced participants, respectively. TCR sequencing was performed for roughly 250 trial participants, of whom about 210 were given two doses of AZD1222 and 26 were given two doses of MenACWY control vaccine.

The CDR3 regions of human TCRbeta chains were analyzed by immunosequencing. The published analysis was carried out like this. TCRs in the repertoires were compared against a reference library of SARS-CoV-2-specific TCRs that had been generated with the MIRA antigen-specificity platform. Breadth was defined as the fraction of unique TCRs that were SARS-CoV-2-associated, and depth was defined as the fraction of total T cells that were SARS-CoV-2-associated. Using the MIRA data, each spike-specific TCR was assigned both to the spike region to which the TCR was reactive and to a CD4 or CD8 class. Log10-transformed breadth and depth values were compared by one-way ANOVA with Sidak's multiple comparisons tests. TCRdb stores this immuneACCESS table with in-frame sequences only. Part of the clones is absent; in the studies checked, under half of the shortfall reflects unresolved V genes, and no reason is known for the rest. That table furnishes V, J and clone size, whereas the DNA furnished D and trimming. The sample has about 130,000 clones on record, over 90% of them singletons. In total, the top ten clones hold roughly 5.4% of the sample.

From the germline V gene, CDR1 is SGHRS and CDR2 is YFSETQ. CDR3 length: 16 amino acids, cysteine to phenylalanine. The only DNA kept is the CDR3, 48 bases in frame from the first base. V loses 0 bases at its end and J loses 6 bases; junction bases beyond the gene matches: 11. Broader findings and caveats from the paper: Nearly half of unique spike-specific TCRs reportedly recognized epitopes outside regions mutated in the B.1.351 and B.1.1.7 variants. Participants were mostly white British and included more females than males, and it was suggested by the authors that clonal diversity may have been underestimated. Spike-specific TCR breadth and depth rose significantly after two AZD1222 doses compared with day 0 and with MenACWY recipients. The vaccine-associated CD4 TCRs covered the entire spike protein, and the dominant responses fell in regions 160-218 and 743-854. Because no samples from the day 14 peak response were available, repertoires could be characterized only after the peak T cell response. In the small 56-69-year group, the increase in depth fell short of significance, most likely because of low power. Conclusions about previously exposed vaccinees were limited because only 6 or 7 AZD1222 recipients were SARS-CoV-2 seropositive at baseline.

The time point label for this specimen denotes: baseline before first vaccination. Vaccinee samples were obtained from the UK trials COV001 and COV002, which included a single-blind randomized controlled phase 2/3 trial of AZD1222 (ChAdOx1 nCoV-19) in healthy adults. Trial participant PBMC samples were collected at day 0 and day 28 after the second dose for TCRbeta chain sequencing. This clone was observed a single time. Its antigen target is currently unknown. Base qualities were left out, and no much larger clone turns up one base away. Recombination linked TRBV5-1 to TRBJ1-2; 7 bases in the middle match TRBD1. This specimen consisted of peripheral blood, obtained on day 0 of AZD1222 vaccination. The clonotype comes from an adult in good health. The DNA sequence is as follows: TGCGCCAGCAGCTTGGCCAAGGGACAGCATCGGAATGGCTACACCTTC. Its protein product is CASSLAKGQHRNGYTF. With the rest looked up from the reference TRBV5-1 and TRBJ1-2 genes rather than sequenced, the full variable domain is KAGVTQTPRYLIKTRGQQVTLSCSPISGHRSVSWYQQTPGQGLQFLFEYFSETQRNKGNFPGRFSGRQFSNSRSEMNVSTLELGDSALYLCASSLAKGQHRNGYTFGSGTRLTVV.